This T cell receptor beta chain derives from a study of blood T cell repertoires in COVID-19 (dated by TCRdb to 2019 to 2021). Regarding the study in general: The collaborator samples originated in the United States, Italy and Spain and spanned the acute and convalescent phases of COVID-19. The material from the prospective study consisted of cDNA or gDNA derived from T cells, B-cell-depleted T cells, or PBMCs. Subjects who had been exposed to COVID-19, were actively infected with it, or had recovered from it provided the deeply sampled blood TCRbeta repertoires that made up the dataset. A freely available public database, intended as a resource for researchers studying the immune response to SARS-CoV-2, is where the repertoires were released. The samples were drawn from two sources: the first 160 participants of the ongoing ImmuneRACE study, and over 950 subjects contributed by 6 global collaborators. Sample metadata almost always included a de-identified subject ID, COVID-19 status, age in years and sex. HLA class I and class II types, where available, came from metadata supplied by the sample provider rather than from assay-based typing.

The immunoSEQ Assay, a bias-controlled multiplex PCR, was used to amplify TCRbeta CDR3 regions from genomic DNA. Per the source publication's procedure: Nucleated cell counts per sample were estimated from amplification of reference gene primers within the assay. To quantify the absolute abundance of each unique TCRbeta CDR3 rearrangement, sequence reads were collapsed and filtered. For each sample, productive Simpson clonality was calculated by taking the square root of Simpson's diversity index across productive rearrangements. This is the immuneACCESS table as TCRdb keeps it, with only in-frame sequences that have V and J called. A part of the clones is gone; compared with another copy, unresolved V genes explain less than half, and the rest is unexplained. V, J and clone size reflect that table, while D and trimming were determined from the DNA. The sample table shows about 140,000 clones, and 79% are seen once. The ten largest clones add up to about 3.6% of the sample.

The collaborating institutions used their own protocols to collect whole blood in K2EDTA tubes. For TCRbeta analysis, collaborators shipped samples as frozen whole blood, isolated PBMCs, or DNA extracted from either of those sample types. The paper as a whole reports these results and caveats: How much clinical and demographic metadata was included differed by source and by participant, and the metadata was provided uncurated.

Remarks on this clone: It lacks a known antigen. Per-base qualities were not stored, and no clone one base away is much larger.

Sequenced material: peripheral blood. The sequence came from a man aged 60 to 75 with acute or convalescent COVID-19.

The bases read TGCGCCAGCAGCTTATTAGGCAATCAGCCCCAGCATTTT. Translation gives CASSLLGNQPQHF. Recombination joined TRBV5-1 with TRBJ1-5; the D gene is unclear. V is clipped by 2 bases and J by 2 bases, and the sequence between their germline boundaries is 5 bases long. According to the germline V gene, CDR1 reads SGHRS and CDR2 reads YFSETQ. Reading from cysteine to phenylalanine, the CDR3 counts 13 amino acids. The retained sequence is limited to the CDR3, 39 bases, with the frame set at the first base.